The 25 T cell receptor beta chains reported below all come from one sample, sequenced in a study of beta chain features in type 1 diabetes (dated by TCRdb to 2016 to 2019). The protocol used for the library was the immunoSEQ multiplex PCR assay. All of the isolated RNA was reverse transcribed with the High Capacity cDNA Reverse Transcription Kit, so expressed TCRB transcripts were sequenced. The immuneACCESS repertoire file appears here via TCRdb, limited to in-frame rearrangements. These files lack a portion of the clones; in checked studies, under half of the deficit traces to unresolved V genes, and the cause of the others is not known. Across this sample there are under 400,000 clones, with over 10% seen only once. Of the sample, 0.017% falls within the top ten clones. Sequencing was performed on naive CD4+ T cells from blood. Read against the paper, the sample's cell subset or site label means: true naive CD4+ T cells. These TCRs come from a man aged 18 to 30 in good health.

Only a few counts were recorded for this clone. The rearrangement links TRBV5-1 to TRBJ2-1; D ambiguous. There are 12 residues in the CDR3. V shed 2 bases and J shed 5 bases, with 5 bases lying between them. CDR1 and CDR2 (germline): SGHRS, YFSETQ. The CDR3 DNA follows: TGCGCCAGCAGCTTCCAGAACAATGAGCAGTTCTTC. Amino acid sequence: CASSFQNNEQFF.

This chain joins TRBV5-4 and TRBJ1-2; a weak D match, TRBD1 (6 bases). Germline V gene data show CDR1 as SGHNT and CDR2 as YYREEE (reference sequence). The germline V and J ends were trimmed by 4 bases and 6 bases, with 13 bases remaining between them. CDR3 size: 13 residues. CDR3 nucleotides: TGTGCCAGCAGCCAAGCACAGGGTAATGGCTACACCTTC. Translating it yields CASSQAQGNGYTF.

This clone occurred a few times. The same CDR3 can be traced to other DNA sequences in this sample. The chain employs TRBV9 and TRBJ2-5; no definite D call. The V end was cut by 0 bases, the J end by 2 bases, with 8 bases between. Germline V gene data show CDR1 as SGDLS and CDR2 as YYNGEE. There are 14 residues in the CDR3. Here the CDR3 DNA reads TGTGCCAGCAGCGTAGGCTCCAGACAAGAGACCCAGTACTTC. Its protein product is CASSVGSRQETQYF.

This chain joins TRBV6-5 and TRBJ2-7; unclear D gene. This CDR3 is 12 amino acids long. The V gene's germline CDR1 is MNHEY and CDR2 SVGAGI. V gave up 9 bases and J gave up 6 bases, with 15 bases separating them. CDR3 coding DNA: TGTGCCAGTCGGGTGGTAGGCGGCGAGCAGTACTTC. Protein sequence: CASRVVGGEQYF.

This clone appeared a few times. J is TRBJ2-1 and V is TRBV5-6, with 10 bases fitting TRBD2. The junction had 7 bases not matched to a gene; V was cut back by 3 bases and J by 7 bases. This CDR3 contains 15 residues. Germline-derived CDR1 and CDR2 are SGHDT and YYEEEE. Written as DNA, the CDR3 is TGTGCCAGCAGCTCCCTAGCGGGAGTTACGAATGAGCAGTTCTTC. Translation: CASSSLAGVTNEQFF.

A few counts support this clone. V gene TRBV29-1 combines with J gene TRBJ2-1; 14 bases agree with TRBD2. There are 12 residues in the CDR3. Germline values: CDR1 SQVTM, CDR2 ANQGSEA. The V gene end was trimmed by 7 bases and the J gene end by 15 bases; junction bases not matched to a gene: 8. For the CDR3, the DNA is TGCAGCGGAGGGACTAGCGGGAGTGTTAGGTTCTTC. Protein sequence: CSGGTSGSVRFF.

In nucleotides, the CDR3 is TGTGCCAGCAGTTCCCCGGCGCTAGCGGGAGAAGAGCAGTTCTTC. It is translated as CASSSPALAGEEQFF. The chain links TRBV6-5 to TRBJ2-1, with 10 bases that match TRBD2. The germline gives CDR1 MNHEY, CDR2 SVGAGI. V dropped 4 bases and J dropped 10; count of bases not matched to a gene: 10. The CDR3 spans 15 residues.

This clone was counted only a few times. This rearrangement joins TRBV7-2 to TRBJ2-6; possibly TRBD1 for D (7 bases). CDR3 length equals 18 residues. Germline loops: CDR1 SGHTA, CDR2 FQGNSA. Trimming shortened V by 0 bases and J by 1 base, and 13 bases separated the two germline ends. CDR3 bases: TGTGCCAGCAGCTTAGCTGCGACAGGGAGGTCTGGGGCCAACGTCCTGACTTTC. Its translation: CASSLAATGRSGANVLTF. Based on the CDR3 plus reference TRBV7-2 and TRBJ2-6, the full variable domain is GAGVSQSPSNKVTEKGKDVELRCDPISGHTALYWYRQSLGQGLEFLIYFQGNSAPDKSGLPSDRFSAERTGGSVSTLTIQRTQQEDSAVYLCASSLAATGRSGANVLTFGAGSRLTVL.

This clone was counted only a few times. V gene TRBV5-1 combines with J gene TRBJ2-5; 7 bases map to TRBD1. Germline V gene data show CDR1 as SGHRS and CDR2 as YFSETQ. J was trimmed by 5 bases and V by 3 bases; bases with no gene match: 7. CDR3 length equals 14 residues. CDR3 DNA sequence: TGCGCCAGCAGCTGGGACAGTCGAATCGAGACCCAGTACTTC. It translates to CASSWDSRIETQYF.

Turning to this clone: Different DNA sequences within this sample yield the same CDR3. The chain uses TRBV30 and TRBJ2-5; possibly TRBD2 for D (6 bases). Germline CDR1 GTSNPN, CDR2 SVGIG (reference sequence). V was shortened by 0 bases and J by 1 base, with 6 bases between the two germline ends. The CDR3 is 13 residues long. CDR3 nucleotide sequence: TGTGCCTGGAGTGTCGGGGGCCAAGAGACCCAGTACTTC. This codes for CAWSVGGQETQYF.

This chain links TRBV5-1 with TRBJ1-1; D not certain. CDR1 is SGHRS, CDR2 YFSETQ, per germline. Deletions cut 4 bases from V and 1 base from J, with 11 bases between. The CDR3 sequence is 14 residues long. The CDR3 reads CASSVSGQNTEAFF. The CDR3 bases are TGCGCCAGCAGCGTGTCTGGGCAGAACACTGAAGCTTTCTTT.

Only a few counts were recorded for this clone. The gene calls are TRBV7-3 and TRBJ2-6, with a weak D call TRBD1 (6 bases). The germline V and J ends were trimmed by 5 bases and 0 bases, with 23 bases remaining between them. CDR3 length equals 20 residues. In germline, CDR1 is SGHTA, CDR2 FQGTGA. The CDR3 here is CASSPSRVGRGDSGANVLTF. For the CDR3, the DNA is TGTGCCAGCAGCCCGTCCCGGGTGGGCAGGGGAGACTCTGGGGCCAACGTCCTGACTTTC. Using reference TRBV7-3 and TRBJ2-6 for the parts outside the CDR3, the full variable domain is GAGVSQTPSNKVTEKGKYVELRCDPISGHTALYWYRQSLGQGPEFLIYFQGTGAADDSGLPNDRFFAVRPEGSVSTLKIQRTERGDSAVYLCASSPSRVGRGDSGANVLTFGAGSRLTVL.

The chain carries TRBV5-4 and TRBJ2-1, with 15 bases lining up with TRBD2. Per the germline V gene, CDR1 is SGHNT and CDR2 is YYREEE (reference sequence). CDR3 length equals 15 residues. The trim removed 4 bases at V and 7 bases at J, leaving 3 bases unmatched. For the CDR3, the DNA is TGTGCCAGCAGCCCAGGACTAGCGGGGGGGAATGAGCAGTTCTTC. Translated, it gives CASSPGLAGGNEQFF.

This clone was seen more than once but under ten times. The chain links TRBV6-5 to TRBJ2-1, with a possible D match to TRBD1 (6 bases). This CDR3 is 16 amino acids long. Trimming removed 0 bases at V and 6 bases at J, with 15 bases between. Germline CDR1 and CDR2: MNHEY and SVGAGI. The CDR3 nucleotides are TGTGCCAGCAGTTACTCAGGGCTAGGGGGATCCAATGAGCAGTTCTTC. It translates to CASSYSGLGGSNEQFF.

CDR3 in amino acids: CASSLGQGARGYTF. The CDR3 coding sequence is TGCGCCAGCAGCTTGGGACAGGGGGCTCGTGGCTACACCTTC. This chain joins TRBV5-1 and TRBJ1-2; 10 bases are a match to TRBD1. The CDR3 totals 14 residues. Unmatched junction bases numbered 3, after V lost 0 bases and J lost 7 bases. Germline CDR1 reads SGHRS; CDR2 reads YFSETQ.

This clone showed up just a few times. This chain links TRBV7-9 with TRBJ1-1, with D unclear. CDR3 length: 14 residues. Trimming removed 0 bases from V and 0 bases from J, with 5 bases in between. CDR1 SEHNR and CDR2 FQNEAQ come from the germline V gene (reference sequence). In nucleotides, the CDR3 is TGTGCCAGCAGCTTAGCAGCTTTGAACACTGAAGCTTTCTTT. Protein product: CASSLAALNTEAFF.

This clone was found once. This rearrangement joins TRBV27 to TRBJ1-6, with 8 positions matching TRBD1. The CDR3 runs to 14 residues. CDR1 and CDR2 from the germline V gene are MNHEY and SMNVEV (reference sequence). Trimming at V came to 4 bases and at J to 10 bases, leaving 6 bases not matched to a gene. The CDR3 sequence is CASSYRQGRSPLHF. For the CDR3, the DNA is TGTGCCAGCAGTTACAGACAGGGGCGGTCACCCCTCCACTTT.

This clone was counted only a few times. The gene calls are TRBV7-2 and TRBJ2-7, with 8 bases aligning to TRBD1. Germline CDR1 reads SGHTA; CDR2 reads FQGNSA. The V segment lost 5 bases and the J segment 2 bases; nucleotides outside the gene matches: 8. This CDR3 contains 15 residues. The CDR3 loop is CASSPPGTGTYEQYF. CDR3 DNA sequence: TGTGCCAGCAGCCCACCTGGGACAGGAACCTACGAGCAGTACTTC.

In its sample, this clone was seen a few times. The sample carries other DNA sequences with the same CDR3. The V call is TRBV5-1, the J call TRBJ2-7; D might be TRBD1 (6 bases). V lost 5 bases and J 0 bases, leaving 9 bases between the germline ends. CDR1 and CDR2 from the germline V gene are SGHRS and YFSETQ. The CDR3 length is 13 residues. Here the CDR3 DNA reads TGCGCCAGCAGTGGGGACAACTCCTACGAGCAGTACTTC. Translation gives CASSGDNSYEQYF.

There are a few counts of this clone. Other DNA sequences in the sample encode the same CDR3. This chain joins TRBV7-2 and TRBJ2-7; TRBD2 agrees at 10 bases. The CDR3 is 15 amino acids. After removal of 5 bases from V and 2 bases from J, the junction contained 6 bases not matched to a gene. Germline values: CDR1 SGHTA, CDR2 FQGNSA. CDR3 sequence reads: CASSASSGSTYEQYF. In nucleotides, the CDR3 is TGTGCCAGCAGCGCATCTAGCGGGAGCACCTACGAGCAGTACTTC.

The V call is TRBV7-2, the J call TRBJ2-1; possibly TRBD2 for D (6 bases). The CDR3 length is 13 residues. The ends were cut back, 4 bases at V and 9 bases at J, with 13 bases in the middle. From germline, CDR1 is SGHTA and CDR2 FQGNSA. The CDR3 loop reads CASSSLGGVEQFF. CDR3 nucleotides: TGTGCCAGCAGCTCCCTGGGGGGAGTTGAGCAGTTCTTC.

The V gene is TRBV5-4, the J gene TRBJ2-5; TRBD2 matches 10 bases. The CDR3 has 19 residues. The germline V gene has CDR1 SGHNT and CDR2 YYREEE (reference sequence). The ends lost 0 bases at V and 5 bases at J; junction bases unmatched: 16. The CDR3 loop reads CASSLGLTSGYASDETQYF. In nucleotides, the CDR3 is TGTGCCAGCAGCTTGGGACTGACTAGCGGGTACGCCTCGGATGAGACCCAGTACTTC.

This clone was counted only a few times. The gene calls are TRBV19 and TRBJ1-4; D is undetermined. This CDR3 is built from 14 residues. Germline V gene data show CDR1 as LNHDA and CDR2 as SQIVND (reference sequence). V was pared by 7 bases and J by 4 bases, with 13 bases between. CDR3 region: CASKATANNEKLFF. The CDR3 nucleotides are TGTGCCAGTAAAGCGACGGCAAATAATGAAAAACTGTTTTTT.

This clone was seen only a few times. This chain uses TRBV11-2 with TRBJ2-2; D not certain. V lost 8 bases and J 6 bases, leaving 7 bases between the germline ends. This CDR3 has 11 residues. Per germline, CDR1 SGHAT and CDR2 FQNNGV. For the CDR3, the DNA is TGTGCCAGCCGTGTTCCCGGGGAGCTGTTTTTT. Protein: CASRVPGELFF.

This clone was recorded a few times. The rearrangement links TRBV4-2 to TRBJ2-1, with 9 nucleotides matching TRBD1. The CDR3 contains 15 residues. Germline V gene lookup returns CDR1 LGHNA and CDR2 YNFKEQ. V gave up 1 base and J gave up 10 bases; unmatched junction bases: 8. CDR3 bases: TGTGCCAGCAGCCAAGCGGGACAGGGTGTCCGGGAGCAGTTCTTC. This translates into CASSQAGQGVREQFF.